This TCR beta chain was sequenced in a study of CD8 T cells in Susac syndrome. Study-level information: Intravenous immunoglobulin alone or corticosteroids were being given to patients with Susac syndrome at blood draw, unless they were therapy-naive.

The RNA, 0.5 to 1 ug, was put through reverse transcription using random hexamers. Amplification of the TCR beta CDR3 was carried out by immunoSEQ multiplex PCR, which spanned a total of 54 Vbeta and 13 Jbeta segments. Each CDR3 protein is one row after TCRdb ran MiXCR on the immunoSEQ multiplex PCR reads. The sample includes under 200,000 distinct CDR3 sequences, around 93% seen only once; the top ten take approximately 0.16%. V trimming: 5 bases; J trimming: 8 bases; junction bases outside the gene matches: 4. CDR3 length: 13 amino acids. Germline V gene sequence: CDR1 SGHAT, CDR2 FQNNGV. Study observations and caveats: A few Susac-specific public clones appeared in CD8+ TEMRA repertoires, and over 15 in total CD8+ repertoires.

In the case of this clonotype: Its antigen remains unknown.

Sequencing input: CD8+ T cells from PBMCs. The receptor was isolated from a human donor with Susac syndrome. The rearrangement uses TRBV11-2 and TRBJ2-1; 9 bases are a match to TRBD1. CDR3 sequence: CASSITGGHEQFF. The CDR3 nucleotides are TGTGCCAGCAGCATTACAGGGGGCCATGAGCAGTTCTTC. The whole variable domain, remainder taken from reference TRBV11-2 and TRBJ2-1, is EAGVAQSPRYKIIEKRQSVAFWCNPISGHATLYWYQQILGQGPKLLIQFQNNGVVDDSQLPKDRFSAERLKGVDSTLKIQPAKLEDSAVYLCASSITGGHEQFFGPGTRLTVL.